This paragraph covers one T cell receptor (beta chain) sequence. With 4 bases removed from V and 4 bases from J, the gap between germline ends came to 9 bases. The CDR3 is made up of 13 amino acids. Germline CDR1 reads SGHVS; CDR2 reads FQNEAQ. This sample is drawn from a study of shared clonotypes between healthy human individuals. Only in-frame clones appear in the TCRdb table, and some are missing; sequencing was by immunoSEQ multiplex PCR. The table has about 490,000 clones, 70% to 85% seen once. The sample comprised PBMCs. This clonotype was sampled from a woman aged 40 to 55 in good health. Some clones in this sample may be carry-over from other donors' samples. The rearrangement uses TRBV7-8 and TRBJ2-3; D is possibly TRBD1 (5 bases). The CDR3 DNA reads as TGTGCCAGCAGCTCTCTAGGGGCAGATACGCAGTATTTT. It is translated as CASSSLGADTQYF.